These 23 T cell receptor beta chains were all obtained from the same sample, sequenced in a study of response to subunit inactivated influenza vaccine. TCRdb reprocessed the RT-PCR reads via MiXCR and lists one record per CDR3 protein. Altogether hundreds of thousands of distinct CDR3 sequences are present, about 15% being singletons, with the ten largest covering 3%. Material: CD4+ T cells sorted from PBMCs, obtained less than 30 months after vaccination. All receptors derive from a man aged 45 to 70 who received an inactivated influenza vaccine.

The chain combines TRBV12-3 or TRBV12-4 with TRBJ2-3; 7 nucleotides match TRBD2. Losses at the gene ends were 6 bases for V and 3 bases for J; bases not matched to a gene: 6. The CDR3 covers 14 residues. The CDR3 protein is CASRPSGVTDTQYF. The CDR3, as DNA: TGTGCCAGCAGGCCCAGCGGGGTTACAGATACGCAGTATTTT.

This chain connects TRBV9 to TRBJ2-1; 13 nucleotides match TRBD2. Germline V gene lookup returns CDR1 SGDLS and CDR2 YYNGEE. V gave up 7 bases and J gave up 0 bases; unmatched junction bases: 4. This CDR3 region has 16 residues. CDR3 protein: CASGLAGDFSYNEQFF. The CDR3 region has the DNA TGTGCCAGCGGACTAGCGGGAGACTTCTCCTACAATGAGCAGTTCTTC.

This clonotype was counted ten times or more. The chain carries TRBV5-1 and TRBJ2-1; 10 bases agree with TRBD2. The CDR3 is 14 amino acids. Per germline, CDR1 SGHRS and CDR2 YFSETQ. V was clipped by 2 bases and J by 8 bases; unmatched bases: 4. CDR3 sequence: CASSFASGGHEQFF. The CDR3 DNA reads as TGCGCCAGCAGCTTCGCTAGCGGGGGTCATGAGCAGTTCTTC.

The genes are TRBV6-5 and TRBJ1-2; maybe TRBD1 (5 bases). Trimming took off 6 bases at V and 9 bases at J, with 14 bases between the two ends. The CDR3 has 12 residues. CDR1 MNHEY and CDR2 SVGAGI come from the germline V gene. In nucleotides, the CDR3 is TGTGCCAGCAGCCTCGGGACCCAACGCTACACCTTC. Protein: CASSLGTQRYTF.

The CDR3 DNA follows: TGTGCCAGCAGCATCGGGGACAGGGGGAACACCGGGGAGCTGTTTTTT. It translates to CASSIGDRGNTGELFF. The chain couples TRBV28 to TRBJ2-2; 10 bases are a match to TRBD1. There are 16 residues in the CDR3. Germline assignment: CDR1 MDHEN and CDR2 SYDVKM. Germline trimming cut 6 bases from V and 1 base from J; bases unmatched to any gene: 5. The full variable domain, completed using reference TRBV28 and TRBJ2-2, is DVKVTQSSRYLVKRTGEKVFLECVQDMDHENMFWYRQDPGLGLRLIYFSYDVKMKEKGDIPEGYSVSREKKERFSLILESASTNQTSMYLCASSIGDRGNTGELFFGEGSRLTVL.

This clonotype was seen only a few times. The V and J genes are TRBV3-1 and TRBJ2-2; D may match TRBD1 or TRBD2 (6 bases each). The CDR3 length is 15 residues. V lost 4 bases, J lost 7 bases, and 16 bases lay in between. Germline-derived CDR1 and CDR2 are LGHDT and YNNKEL (reference sequence). CDR3 sequence reads: CASSPGAQTGGELFF. Here the CDR3 DNA reads TGTGCCAGCAGCCCGGGGGCCCAAACGGGCGGGGAGCTGTTTTTT.

In its sample, this clonotype was seen a few times. This chain joins TRBV20-1 and TRBJ1-5; no firm D call. CDR1 is DFQATT, CDR2 SNEGSKA, per germline (reference sequence). V lost 3 bases and J 1 base, leaving 13 bases between the germline ends. The CDR3 sequence is 15 residues long. CDR3 in amino acids: CSASKEARSNQPQHF. CDR3 coding DNA: TGCAGTGCTAGTAAGGAGGCCCGGAGCAATCAGCCCCAGCATTTT.

The chain employs TRBV20-1 and TRBJ1-1, with 7 bases matching TRBD1. Germline CDR1 reads DFQATT; CDR2 reads SNEGSKA (reference sequence). The V and J ends lost 5 bases and 3 bases, in that order; junction bases with no gene match: 6. This CDR3 contains 13 residues. CDR3: CSAPRGLDTEAFF. Written as DNA, the CDR3 is TGCAGTGCTCCTAGGGGGCTTGACACTGAAGCTTTCTTT.

This clonotype showed up just a few times. V is TRBV28 and J is TRBJ2-3; D remains unclear. There are 14 residues in the CDR3. From germline, CDR1 is MDHEN and CDR2 SYDVKM. V gave up 6 bases and J gave up 0 bases, with 10 bases separating them. CDR3 loop: CASRVQHSTDTQYF. CDR3 bases: TGTGCCAGCAGAGTCCAGCACAGCACAGATACGCAGTATTTT.

V and J are TRBV5-1 and TRBJ1-5; D not certain. This CDR3 spans 14 amino acids. Germline V gene data show CDR1 as SGHRS and CDR2 as YFSETQ. The germline V and J ends were trimmed by 1 base and 5 bases, with 10 bases remaining between them. The CDR3 sequence: CASSLNIGDQPQHF. In DNA form, the CDR3 reads TGCGCCAGCAGCTTGAATATCGGGGATCAGCCCCAGCATTTT.

This clonotype has more than one count but fewer than ten. The chain is built from TRBV5-1 and TRBJ2-5; D not certain. Trimming took 7 bases from V and 0 from J, leaving 10 bases between them. Germline CDR1 SGHRS, CDR2 YFSETQ. The CDR3 has 13 amino acids. CDR3 sequence: CASGTEYQETQYF. DNA for the CDR3: TGCGCCAGCGGAACAGAGTACCAAGAGACCCAGTACTTC.

The V gene is TRBV25-1, the J gene TRBJ1-5, with a tentative D call TRBD1 (5 bases). The CDR3 spans 13 residues. Germline V gene lookup returns CDR1 MGHDK and CDR2 SYGVNS. V lost 6 bases to trimming and J lost 7 bases, with 13 bases between them. The CDR3, as DNA: TGTGCCAGCAGCCGCAGGGATGGACAGCCCCAGCATTTT. This translates into CASSRRDGQPQHF. Together with reference TRBV25-1 and TRBJ1-5, the CDR3 gives the full variable domain: EADIYQTPRYLVIGTGKKITLECSQTMGHDKMYWYQQDPGMELHLIHYSYGVNSTEKGDLSSESTVSRIRTEHFPLTLESARPSHTSQYLCASSRRDGQPQHFGDGTRLSIL.

This clonotype has more than one count but fewer than ten. The rearrangement joins TRBV25-1 to TRBJ1-2, with D possibly TRBD1 on 6 matching bases. The germline V gene has CDR1 MGHDK and CDR2 SYGVNS. CDR3 length: 18 amino acids. V shed 4 bases and J shed 2 bases, with 23 bases lying between them. DNA for the CDR3: TGTGCCAGCAGTGGATCCCCCGGGACACCAACGTCAAACTATGGCTACACCTTC. This gives the protein CASSGSPGTPTSNYGYTF.

The chain joins TRBV24-1 to TRBJ2-1; possibly TRBD2 for D (6 bases). The CDR3 loop spans 16 amino acids. Trimming pared 3 bases from V and 5 bases from J, leaving 16 bases between. Germline V gene sequence: CDR1 KGHDR, CDR2 SFDVKD. The CDR3 bases are TGTGCCACCAGTGATAGTCGCGGGAATATAAACAATGAGCAGTTCTTC. This translates into CATSDSRGNINNEQFF.

The sample holds a few counts of this clonotype. This chain uses TRBV29-1 with TRBJ2-3; D uncertain. V lost 6 bases and J lost 1, with 11 bases in between. Germline CDR1 SQVTM, CDR2 ANQGSEA. The CDR3 totals 13 residues. CDR3 in amino acids: CSVQAAGTDTQYF. CDR3 in DNA: TGCAGCGTGCAGGCGGCAGGCACAGATACGCAGTATTTT.

This clonotype was found a few times. This chain connects TRBV7-2 to TRBJ1-2; D gene unclear. The CDR3 covers 13 residues. The ends were cut back, 5 bases at V and 7 bases at J, with 14 bases in the middle. The V gene's germline CDR1 is SGHTA and CDR2 FQGNSA. CDR3 loop: CASSLDPHSGYTF. The CDR3 DNA is TGTGCCAGCAGCCTCGACCCTCATAGTGGCTACACCTTC.

The chain has TRBV28 and TRBJ2-4; D possibly matches TRBD1 or TRBD2 (5 bases each). This CDR3 has 13 amino acids. The germline gives CDR1 MDHEN, CDR2 SYDVKM. The V gene lost 4 bases and the J gene lost 5 bases, with 9 bases spanning the gap. Written as DNA, the CDR3 is TGTGCCAGCAGTTATCCGGGGCAAAACATTCAGTACTTC. This translates into CASSYPGQNIQYF.

This clonotype appeared a few times. The chain uses TRBV28 and TRBJ2-3, with D possibly being TRBD2 (5 bases). Germline values: CDR1 MDHEN, CDR2 SYDVKM. The CDR3 length is 15 residues. Trimming cost V 5 bases and J 2 bases, with 14 bases left between them. CDR3 sequence reads: CASSTFSVATDTQYF. The CDR3 nucleotides read TGTGCCAGCAGTACCTTTAGCGTCGCCACAGATACGCAGTATTTT.

This clonotype has only a few counts. This sequence joins TRBV4-2 and TRBJ1-2; D possibly corresponds to TRBD1 (5 bases). Germline CDR1 and CDR2: LGHNA and YNFKEQ. Trimming took 4 bases from V and 8 from J, leaving 20 bases between them. CDR3 length: 15 amino acids. As DNA, the CDR3 is TGTGCCAGCAGCCCCAAGGGACTCTACGAGGGGGGCTACACCTTC. This translates into CASSPKGLYEGGYTF.

The V gene is TRBV4-2, the J gene TRBJ2-3; TRBD2 matches at 8 bases. The V segment lost 0 bases and the J segment 3 bases; nucleotides outside the gene matches: 14. CDR1 is LGHNA, CDR2 YNFKEQ, per germline. The CDR3 is made up of 19 amino acids. The CDR3 loop reads CASSQERGFGLAGTDTQYF. The CDR3 coding sequence is TGTGCCAGCAGCCAAGAGCGAGGTTTCGGACTAGCTGGAACAGATACGCAGTATTTT.

The gene calls are TRBV29-1 and TRBJ1-6, with 9 bases matching TRBD1. The CDR3 runs 13 residues. The germline V gene has CDR1 SQVTM and CDR2 ANQGSEA. The V gene end was trimmed by 7 bases and the J gene end by 7 bases; junction bases not matched to a gene: 5. This chain's CDR3 is CSAGQGRNSPLHF. In nucleotides, the CDR3 is TGCAGCGCTGGACAGGGGAGGAATTCACCCCTCCACTTT.

This clonotype was recorded at least ten times. The genes are TRBV27 and TRBJ2-7; D perhaps matches TRBD1 (6 bases). The CDR3 contains 14 residues. Germline CDR1 reads MNHEY; CDR2 reads SMNVEV (reference sequence). Trimming took off 2 bases at V and 5 bases at J, with 13 bases between the two ends. The CDR3 loop is CASSLSQGFHEQYF. Written as DNA, the CDR3 is TGTGCCAGCAGTTTAAGTCAGGGGTTCCACGAGCAGTACTTC.

A single count supports this clonotype. The chain employs TRBV5-1 and TRBJ2-7; D uncertain. Trimming stripped 0 bases from V and 7 bases from J, with 14 bases between. Germline V gene sequence: CDR1 SGHRS, CDR2 YFSETQ. CDR3 length: 14 residues. The DNA of the CDR3 is TGCGCCAGCAGCTTGGCCCCGGCAACCCCTGAGCAGTACTTC. The encoded protein is CASSLAPATPEQYF.